This T cell receptor beta chain derives from a study of OX40 agonist ivuxolimab in advanced cancers. TCRdb's copy holds only in-frame clones and misses some; the assay was immunoSEQ multiplex PCR. The sample lists 55,000 to 65,000 clones, around 84% occurring once. This CDR3 has 10 amino acids. Trimming shortened V by 8 bases and J by 2 bases, and 5 bases separated the two germline ends. The germline gives CDR1 SQVTM, CDR2 ANQGSEA. The chain links TRBV29-1 to TRBJ2-3, with D unresolved. The sample was CD4+ or CD8+ T cells sorted from blood, taken in a trial of the OX40 agonist ivuxolimab. The origin of this receptor is an adult with an advanced solid tumor such as melanoma, head and neck, liver or kidney cancer. The CDR3 spells CSSTTDTQYF. CDR3 coding DNA: TGCAGCTCAACCACAGATACGCAGTATTTT.